This passage covers 15 T cell receptor beta chains from one sample sequenced in a study of cytomegalovirus exposure and HLA in healthy donors. PCR involved 60 Vbeta and 13 Jbeta primers. Some clones are missing from TCRdb's copy, which holds only in-frame ones; the method was immunoSEQ multiplex PCR. The sample shows more than 95,000 clones, roughly three fifths of them seen only once. Specimen: PBMCs. The receptors here all came from a woman aged 35 to 49 in good health and CMV-seropositive.

This clone appeared a few times. The J gene is TRBJ1-5, the V gene TRBV7-9; 9 bases are a match to TRBD1. Germline V CDR1 and CDR2: SEHNR, FQNEAQ (reference sequence). There are 16 residues in the CDR3. V was pared by 3 bases and J by 3 bases, with 6 bases of the junction left unmatched. DNA for the CDR3: TGTGCCAGCAGCTTCGGGACAGGGATTGACAATCAGCCCCAGCATTTT. Translation: CASSFGTGIDNQPQHF.

About this clone: Its ends do not fully match the called genes, so a read error is possible. This chain connects TRBV28 to TRBJ1-5; no clear D gene. The germline gives CDR1 MDHEN, CDR2 SYDVKM. The CDR3 is 16 amino acids. CDR3 in DNA: TGTGCCAGCAGTTTATTGAAGCGGTATAGCAGTCAGCCCCAGCATTTT. Translated, it gives CASSLLKRYSSQPQHF.

The chain recombines TRBV29-1 with TRBJ2-7; the match to TRBD2 covers 7 bases. This CDR3 has 15 residues. Looked up from germline, CDR1 is SQVTM and CDR2 is ANQGSEA. Losses at the gene ends were 0 bases for V and 2 bases for J; bases not matched to a gene: 7. The CDR3 region is CSVEDMASGTYEQYF. The CDR3, as DNA: TGCAGCGTTGAAGATATGGCTAGCGGTACCTACGAGCAGTACTTC.

The chain has TRBV28 and TRBJ2-7; TRBD2 matches at 9 bases. Germline lookup yields CDR1 MDHEN and CDR2 SYDVKM. V lost 6 bases to trimming and J lost 4 bases; unmatched junction nucleotides: 10. The CDR3 is 15 amino acids. DNA of the CDR3: TGTGCCAGCAGCCCTCCTGGCGGGAGGGCTTACGAGCAGTACTTC. Translating gives CASSPPGGRAYEQYF.

As for this clone: One end of the junction varies from germline; a read error may be responsible. V usage is TRBV7-9 and J usage is TRBJ2-1; tentative D call: TRBD2 (5 bases). Germline assignment: CDR1 SEHNR and CDR2 FQNEAQ (reference sequence). The CDR3 consists of 19 residues. CDR3: CSSSLVGALTLEPADEQFF. The CDR3 DNA is TGTTCCAGCAGCTTAGTGGGCGCCTTGACACTAGAACCAGCCGATGAGCAGTTCTTC.

The genes are TRBV7-9 and TRBJ2-1; possible D gene TRBD2, 5 bases. V gave up 4 bases and J gave up 3 bases, with 13 bases separating them. Germline V gene sequence: CDR1 SEHNR, CDR2 FQNEAQ (reference sequence). The CDR3 is 15 amino acids. The CDR3 reads CASSWGSAYYNEQFF. CDR3 nucleotides: TGTGCCAGCAGCTGGGGTAGCGCGTACTACAATGAGCAGTTCTTC.

CDR3 residues: CASSEAQGAAGELFF. CDR3 in DNA: TGTGCCAGCAGTGAAGCTCAGGGGGCGGCCGGGGAGCTGTTTTTT. The gene calls are TRBV6-1 and TRBJ2-2, with 8 bases aligning to TRBD1. The CDR3 is 15 residues long. With V trimmed by 0 bases and J by 6 bases, 3 bases remained unmatched. Germline CDR1 and CDR2: MNHNS and SASEGT.

This clone was seen only a few times. The chain carries TRBV4-1 and TRBJ2-7, with 7 bases fitting TRBD2. The CDR3 has 15 amino acids. CDR1 and CDR2 (germline): MGHRA, YSYEKL. V gave up 4 bases and J gave up 0 bases; unmatched junction bases: 6. The chain's CDR3 is CASSLLAISSYEQYF. CDR3 sequence (DNA): TGCGCCAGCAGCCTACTAGCGATTAGCTCCTACGAGCAGTACTTC.

V gene TRBV14 combines with J gene TRBJ1-1, with D unresolved. The CDR3 runs to 11 residues. The V end was cut by 5 bases, the J end by 7 bases, with 8 bases between. Germline CDR1 is SGHDN and CDR2 is FVKESK. As DNA, the CDR3 is TGTGCCAGCAGCACCGGGAGTGAAGCTTTCTTT. It yields the protein CASSTGSEAFF.

The V gene is TRBV18, the J gene TRBJ1-5, with D maybe TRBD1 (6 bases). From germline, CDR1 is KGHSH and CDR2 LQKENI. V lost 6 bases and J 1 base, leaving 10 bases between the germline ends. This CDR3 region has 14 residues. The CDR3, as DNA: TGTGCCAGCTCCGTCGGGACAAGCAATCAGCCCCAGCATTTT. Protein: CASSVGTSNQPQHF.

The chain employs TRBV4-3 and TRBJ2-7; 11 bases align to TRBD2. Germline V gives CDR1 LGHNA, CDR2 YSLEER. After removal of 3 bases from V and 6 bases from J, the junction contained 7 bases not matched to a gene. This CDR3 has 15 amino acids. The DNA of the CDR3 is TGCGCCAGCAGCCAGACGGGACTAGCGGCGGTCGAGCAGTACTTC. Translation: CASSQTGLAAVEQYF.

CDR3 amino acids: CASSARDSTISGLTDTQYF. CDR3 in DNA: TGTGCCAGCAGCGCCAGGGATTCCACAATCTCGGGTTTGACAGATACGCAGTATTTT. This chain links TRBV9 with TRBJ2-3, with D perhaps TRBD1 (5 bases). Germline assignment: CDR1 SGDLS and CDR2 YYNGEE. V was trimmed by 3 bases and J by 3 bases, leaving 26 bases between them. The CDR3 is 19 amino acids.

In this sample, this clone turned up a few times. V gene TRBV27 combines with J gene TRBJ1-5; TRBD1 aligns across 7 bases. The CDR3 is 13 amino acids. With 3 bases clipped from V and 6 bases from J, the junction kept 2 bases outside the gene matches. Germline V CDR1 and CDR2: MNHEY, SMNVEV (reference sequence). The CDR3 protein is CASSFRGTQPQHF. The CDR3 region has the DNA TGTGCCAGCAGTTTCAGGGGGACTCAGCCCCAGCATTTT.

The V and J genes are TRBV30 and TRBJ2-2; 7 positions agree with TRBD1. Germline V gene lookup returns CDR1 GTSNPN and CDR2 SVGIG (reference sequence). This CDR3 has 14 amino acids. Trimming removed 2 bases from V and 4 bases from J; junction bases left unmatched: 4. As DNA, the CDR3 is TGTGCCTGGAGTAAAGGGACAGTCACCGGGGAGCTGTTTTTT. Its protein product is CAWSKGTVTGELFF. The full variable domain, completed using reference TRBV30 and TRBJ2-2, is SQTIHQWPATLVQPVGSPLSLECTVEGTSNPNLYWYRQAAGRGLQLLFYSVGIGQISSEVPQNLSASRPQDRQFILSSKKLLLSDSGFYLCAWSKGTVTGELFFGEGSRLTVL.

The chain has TRBV21-1 and TRBJ1-4; TRBD1 is the table's D call, not checked against the DNA. TRBV21-1 is reported as a pseudogene. CDR3 length: 15 amino acids. CDR3 loop: CASSITDRVGEKLFF. CDR3 DNA sequence: TGTGCCAGCAGCATAACGGACAGGGTAGGTGAAAAACTGTTTTTT.